Below are 20 T cell receptor beta chains sequenced from a single sample in a study of CD8 T cells in ankylosing spondylitis. Study results and caveats: A TCR beta motif made of several highly homologous variants seemed typical of ankylosing spondylitis blood.

Their specific antigens are unknown. MiXCR, run by TCRdb on the 5' RACE reads, gives a single entry per CDR3 protein. Of fewer than 550,000 distinct CDR3 sequences in the sample, approximately 5.3% were seen once. The sequenced sample was blood, either unsorted or a sorted T cell fraction (not recorded which). The receptors come from a male donor with ankylosing spondylitis.

V is TRBV28 and J is TRBJ2-5, with a possible D match to TRBD2 (6 bases). Between the trimmed V and J ends, which lost 7 bases and 2 bases, there was a span of 23 bases. This CDR3 comprises 17 residues. The germline V gene has CDR1 MDHEN and CDR2 SYDVKM. The CDR3 DNA follows: TGTGCCAGCAAAGGGTACGGGACTCACTCCATTCAAGAGACCCAGTACTTC. Amino acids: CASKGYGTHSIQETQYF.

Ten or more counts support this clonotype. The CDR3 region has the DNA TGCGCCAGCAGCTATTTCCCGGGACAAGGGCTAGATACGCAGTATTTT. Its protein product is CASSYFPGQGLDTQYF. The chain uses TRBV5-1 and TRBJ2-3, with D perhaps matching TRBD1 (6 bases). The V gene lost 3 bases and the J gene lost 5 bases, with 19 bases spanning the gap. The CDR3 is 16 residues long. In germline, CDR1 is SGHRS, CDR2 YFSETQ.

This clonotype has at least ten counts. This chain connects TRBV4-3 to TRBJ2-7; 8 bases match TRBD1. This CDR3 has 18 amino acids. After removal of 0 bases from V and 1 base from J, the junction contained 11 bases not matched to a gene. The V gene's germline CDR1 is LGHNA and CDR2 YSLEER. For the CDR3, the DNA is TGCGCCAGCAGCCAAGAATTCATCGGACAGGGAGGTTCCTACGAGCAGTACTTC. Encoded protein: CASSQEFIGQGGSYEQYF.

The V call is TRBV4-3, the J call TRBJ1-1, with a tentative D call TRBD1 (5 bases). Germline loops: CDR1 LGHNA, CDR2 YSLEER. This CDR3 has 20 amino acids. The germline V and J ends were trimmed by 0 bases and 6 bases, with 29 bases remaining between them. CDR3 sequence reads: CASSQEAGRGGRVSNPEAFF. The CDR3 DNA reads TGCGCCAGCAGCCAAGAGGCAGGGCGTGGAGGAAGGGTGTCAAACCCTGAAGCTTTCTTT.

This clonotype has more than one count but fewer than ten. J is TRBJ2-7 and V is TRBV24-1, with D perhaps matching TRBD1 (6 bases). Per the germline V gene, CDR1 is KGHDR and CDR2 is SFDVKD. This CDR3 is 13 amino acids long. The V end was cut by 7 bases, the J end by 1 base, with 10 bases between. The DNA of the CDR3 is TGTGCCACCAGCAAGGACAGTTCCTACGAGCAGTACTTC. This encodes CATSKDSSYEQYF.

This clonotype was seen many times. The chain employs TRBV9 and TRBJ1-1; 7 positions match TRBD1. Looked up from germline, CDR1 is SGDLS and CDR2 is YYNGEE. J gave up 4 bases and V 7 bases, and 7 bases lay outside the gene matches. CDR3 length: 13 residues. The CDR3 sequence: CASGGQHGTEAFF. The CDR3 DNA reads TGTGCCAGCGGGGGACAGCATGGCACTGAAGCTTTCTTT.

This clonotype came up many times. V and J are TRBV29-1 and TRBJ2-7, with D perhaps TRBD2 (6 bases). Germline lookup yields CDR1 SQVTM and CDR2 ANQGSEA. V lost 3 bases and J lost 3, with 12 bases in between. CDR3 length equals 13 residues. The CDR3 sequence: CSVEGGDDYEQYF. CDR3 DNA: TGCAGCGTTGAGGGCGGGGATGACTACGAGCAGTACTTC.

The rearrangement links TRBV11-3 to TRBJ2-2, with 7 bases lining up with TRBD1. There are 14 residues in the CDR3. V lost 5 bases and J lost 6; bases outside the gene matches: 6. Germline CDR1 SGHNT, CDR2 YENEEA. CDR3 coding DNA: TGTGCCAGCAGCCAACACAGGGGAGCCGGGGAGCTGTTTTTT. Its translation: CASSQHRGAGELFF.

This clonotype was observed at least ten times. The gene calls are TRBV18 and TRBJ2-1, with 10 bases aligning to TRBD2. Per germline, CDR1 KGHSH and CDR2 LQKENI. Unmatched junction bases numbered 12, after V lost 1 base and J lost 9 bases. The CDR3 covers 17 residues. CDR3 nucleotides: TGTGCCAGCTCACCACTTTCAGGAGCGGGAGGGCATCTTGAGCAGTTCTTC. It encodes CASSPLSGAGGHLEQFF. Full variable domain (missing parts from reference TRBV18 and TRBJ2-1): NAGVMQNPRHLVRRRGQEARLRCSPMKGHSHVYWYRQLPEEGLKFMVYLQKENIIDESGMPKERFSAEFPKEGPSILRIQQVVRGDSAAYFCASSPLSGAGGHLEQFFGPGTRLTVL.

In its sample, this clonotype was seen many times. As DNA, the CDR3 is TGTGCCAGCAGCTTAGCACGGGACCTGAACGCCCCCCAAGAGACCCAGTACTTC. It translates to CASSLARDLNAPQETQYF. The chain combines TRBV11-1 with TRBJ2-5; D tentatively fits TRBD1 or TRBD2 (5 bases each). Germline values: CDR1 SGHAT, CDR2 FQDESV (reference sequence). The V and J ends lost 0 bases and 1 base respectively, with 18 bases between them. This CDR3 spans 18 amino acids.

The chain carries TRBV20-1 and TRBJ2-3; D not certain. Germline V gives CDR1 DFQATT, CDR2 SNEGSKA (reference sequence). The CDR3 is 14 amino acids. The ends were cut back, 0 bases at V and 0 bases at J, with 7 bases in the middle. The CDR3 DNA reads as TGCAGTGCTAGAGAGGGCGAAAGCACAGATACGCAGTATTTT. It translates to CSAREGESTDTQYF.

This clonotype was recorded at least ten times. This chain connects TRBV12-3 or TRBV12-4 to TRBJ1-1; perhaps TRBD1 as D (6 bases). CDR3 length equals 14 residues. V lost 4 bases, J lost 1 base, and 10 bases lay in between. CDR3 protein: CASSWTVQNTEAFF. The CDR3 nucleotides read TGTGCCAGCAGTTGGACAGTCCAGAACACTGAAGCTTTCTTT.

The chain recombines TRBV20-1 with TRBJ2-2, with a possible D match to TRBD2 (6 bases). V shed 0 bases and J shed 4 bases, with 12 bases lying between them. This CDR3 region has 15 residues. The germline V gene encodes CDR1 DFQATT and CDR2 SNEGSKA (reference sequence). Written as DNA, the CDR3 is TGCAGTGCTAGAGATAGGCGGGGAGGCACCGGGGAGCTGTTTTTT. Residues: CSARDRRGGTGELFF.

This clonotype was seen at least ten times. V usage is TRBV4-3 and J usage is TRBJ2-1, with D possibly being TRBD2 (7 bases). CDR3 length equals 14 residues. CDR1 and CDR2 (germline): LGHNA, YSLEER. The chain's CDR3 is CAGWGGSSYNEQFF. The CDR3 DNA reads TGCGCGGGCTGGGGGGGCAGCTCCTACAATGAGCAGTTCTTC.

The chain links TRBV6-2 or TRBV6-3 to TRBJ2-1; TRBD1 is a possible D gene (5 bases). CDR1 MNHEY and CDR2 SVGEGT come from the germline V gene. V was clipped by 5 bases and J by 2 bases, with 10 bases between them. The CDR3 is made up of 14 amino acids. CDR3 amino acids: CASSVQGPYNEQFF. CDR3 coding DNA: TGTGCCAGCAGTGTGCAGGGTCCCTACAATGAGCAGTTCTTC.

This clonotype was seen ten or more times. The genes are TRBV20-1 and TRBJ2-7; weak D call: TRBD2 (6 bases). This CDR3 is built from 14 residues. The V gene's germline CDR1 is DFQATT and CDR2 SNEGSKA (reference sequence). The ends were cut back, 0 bases at V and 5 bases at J, with 14 bases in the middle. In nucleotides, the CDR3 is TGCAGTGCTAGAGATCGTCGGGGGTTCAACGAGCAGTACTTC. It translates to CSARDRRGFNEQYF.

This clonotype was seen repeatedly, ten times or more. This chain links TRBV7-2 with TRBJ2-7, with D tentatively TRBD2 (5 bases). Germline V gene lookup returns CDR1 SGHTA and CDR2 FQGNSA. This CDR3 has 14 residues. V lost 5 bases and J 2 bases, leaving 13 bases between the germline ends. The chain's CDR3 is CASSANGVPYEQYF. The CDR3, as DNA: TGTGCCAGCAGCGCTAACGGGGTCCCCTACGAGCAGTACTTC.

This clonotype has at least ten counts. This sequence joins TRBV20-1 and TRBJ2-1; weak D call: TRBD1 (5 bases). The CDR3 loop spans 14 amino acids. V lost 3 bases and J lost 0, with 9 bases in between. Germline values: CDR1 DFQATT, CDR2 SNEGSKA (reference sequence). For the CDR3, the DNA is TGCAGTGCTAGGTCAGGGAACTCCTACAATGAGCAGTTCTTC. Amino acid sequence: CSARSGNSYNEQFF.

At least ten counts were recorded for this clonotype. This rearrangement joins TRBV20-1 to TRBJ1-2; no clear D. The ends were cut back, 2 bases at V and 4 bases at J, with 8 bases in the middle. Germline V gene lookup returns CDR1 DFQATT and CDR2 SNEGSKA (reference sequence). The CDR3 has 12 amino acids. CDR3 region: CSARSSGYGYTF. CDR3 DNA sequence: TGCAGTGCTAGATCGTCCGGCTATGGCTACACCTTC.

This clonotype was seen ten or more times. The gene calls are TRBV7-2 and TRBJ2-7, with D perhaps assigned TRBD1 or TRBD2 (5 bases each). The CDR3 has 15 amino acids. Trimming took 1 base from V and 3 from J, leaving 13 bases between them. Germline lookup yields CDR1 SGHTA and CDR2 FQGNSA. The DNA for the CDR3 is TGTGCCAGCAGCTTAGGGGGACCAAGCTTCTACGAGCAGTACTTC. This sequence encodes CASSLGGPSFYEQYF. The full variable domain, in which reference TRBV7-2 and TRBJ2-7 provide the parts outside the CDR3, is GAGVSQSPSNKVTEKGKDVELRCDPISGHTALYWYRQSLGQGLEFLIYFQGNSAPDKSGLPSDRFSAERTGGSVSTLTIQRTQQEDSAVYLCASSLGGPSFYEQYFGPGTRLTVT.